A single sample is the source of the 29 T cell receptor beta chains below, sequenced in a study of cytomegalovirus exposure and HLA in healthy donors. PCR employed 60 Vbeta and 13 Jbeta primers. Sequencing used immunoSEQ multiplex PCR; TCRdb keeps in-frame clones, though not all of them. The sample includes around 170,000 clones, just over 75% seen only once; the top ten take over 1.1%. The sequenced sample was PBMCs. The receptor set was obtained from a man younger than 35 in good health and CMV-seronegative.

The chain combines TRBV19 with TRBJ2-3; 10 nucleotides align to TRBD2. This CDR3 spans 14 amino acids. The V gene end was trimmed by 7 bases and the J gene end by 4 bases; junction bases not matched to a gene: 5. Germline-derived CDR1 and CDR2 are LNHDA and SQIVND (reference sequence). CDR3 sequence: CASTAGGLSDTQYF. CDR3 sequence (DNA): TGTGCCAGTACAGCGGGGGGGCTTTCAGATACGCAGTATTTT.

This clone was detected once. The rearrangement links TRBV4-3 to TRBJ2-1; 10 bases line up with TRBD1. V shed 0 bases, J shed 5 bases, and the junction held 13 bases outside the gene matches. CDR3 length equals 19 residues. The germline V gene encodes CDR1 LGHNA and CDR2 YSLEER. CDR3 sequence: CASSQEDPGTGDFHNEQFF. CDR3 DNA sequence: TGCGCCAGCAGCCAAGAGGATCCCGGGACAGGGGACTTCCACAATGAGCAGTTCTTC.

Only a few counts were recorded for this clone. J is TRBJ1-2 and V is TRBV19; 8 bases are a match to TRBD1. V dropped 5 bases and J dropped 4; count of bases not matched to a gene: 9. Germline V gives CDR1 LNHDA, CDR2 SQIVND (reference sequence). The CDR3 totals 15 residues. The CDR3 DNA reads TGTGCCAGTAGTTACGGACAGGGCTACGTCTATGGCTACACCTTC. Residues: CASSYGQGYVYGYTF.

The J gene is TRBJ1-1, the V gene TRBV20-1; D remains unclear. Germline lookup yields CDR1 DFQATT and CDR2 SNEGSKA (reference sequence). V was shortened by 7 bases and J by 12 bases, with 18 bases between the two germline ends. The CDR3 loop spans 11 amino acids. CDR3 bases: TGCAGTGTTAAGCTCAGGCGCTTCCCTTTCTTT. Translating gives CSVKLRRFPFF.

As concerns this clone: One junction end does not reproduce the germline sequence, and a read error may be involved. The chain links TRBV7-9 to TRBJ2-7; tentative D call: TRBD2 (6 bases). Germline lookup yields CDR1 SEHNR and CDR2 FQNEAQ (reference sequence). The length of the CDR3 is 12 residues. CDR3 coding DNA: TGTGCCAGCAGCTTAGCGGAGGGAACGAGGGACTTC. This encodes CASSLAEGTRDF.

The chain has TRBV11-3 and TRBJ1-4; D uncertain. Germline V gene data show CDR1 as SGHNT and CDR2 as YENEEA. Trimming took off 0 bases at V and 0 bases at J, with 8 bases between the two ends. CDR3 length: 16 amino acids. CDR3 DNA: TGTGCCAGCAGCTTAGATCAAGCCTCAACTAATGAAAAACTGTTTTTT. Translating it yields CASSLDQASTNEKLFF.

The chain recombines TRBV6-6 with TRBJ2-7, with unresolved D. The CDR3 is made up of 12 amino acids. Germline-derived CDR1 and CDR2 are MNHNY and SVGAGI (reference sequence). The V and J ends lost 4 bases and 3 bases respectively, with 7 bases between them. The CDR3 DNA sequence: TGTGCCAGCAGTTTCAACAGCTACGAGCAGTACTTC. Protein sequence: CASSFNSYEQYF.

V and J are TRBV30 and TRBJ2-1, with a weak D call TRBD2 (5 bases). Trimming stripped 5 bases from V and 7 bases from J, with 9 bases between. Per the germline V gene, CDR1 is GTSNPN and CDR2 is SVGIG (reference sequence). This CDR3 region has 11 residues. The chain's CDR3 is CAWHRGNEQFF. The DNA for the CDR3 is TGTGCCTGGCACCGCGGGAATGAGCAGTTCTTC.

The chain joins TRBV11-2 to TRBJ2-5; D may be TRBD2 (6 bases). TRBJ2-7 matches the DNA end more closely, so the J call is doubtful. Germline V gives CDR1 SGHAT, CDR2 FQNNGV. This CDR3 is built from 16 residues. Written as DNA, the CDR3 is TGTGCCAGCAGCCCCCTTGGGCGTAGCGGAACCTACGAGCAGTACTTC. Translation: CASSPLGRSGTYEQYF.

The chain uses TRBV2 and TRBJ2-2, with D tentatively TRBD2 (6 bases). The CDR3 has 16 amino acids. In germline, CDR1 is SNHLY, CDR2 FYNNEI. The germline V and J ends were trimmed by 6 bases and 1 base, with 15 bases remaining between them. The CDR3 DNA is TGTGCCAGCAGCTCCCCGAGTAGCGGGAACACCGGGGAGCTGTTTTTT. Translated, it gives CASSSPSSGNTGELFF.

This chain uses TRBV4-3 with TRBJ2-7, with D uncertain. This CDR3 spans 12 amino acids. Looked up from germline, CDR1 is LGHNA and CDR2 is YSLEER. Trimming removed 2 bases at V and 12 bases at J, with 14 bases between. The CDR3 sequence: CASSQFRDIGYF. The CDR3 nucleotides are TGCGCCAGCAGCCAATTTCGAGACATCGGGTACTTC.

This clone has a single count. The chain joins TRBV20-1 to TRBJ2-7; D is unresolved. From germline, CDR1 is DFQATT and CDR2 SNEGSKA (reference sequence). V was shortened by 6 bases and J by 5 bases, with 11 bases between the two germline ends. This CDR3 contains 11 residues. The CDR3 here is CSAADIHEQYF. The CDR3 region has the DNA TGCAGTGCCGCGGATATCCACGAGCAGTACTTC.

The chain joins TRBV30 to TRBJ2-7, with 9 bases aligning to TRBD2. The ends lost 0 bases at V and 5 bases at J; junction bases unmatched: 8. The CDR3 is 15 amino acids. CDR1 and CDR2 from the germline V gene are GTSNPN and SVGIG (reference sequence). CDR3 in DNA: TGTGCCTGGAGTGTTTCGTGGATAGCGGGAGACGAGCAGTACTTC. Translating it yields CAWSVSWIAGDEQYF.

This clone was seen only a few times. The chain joins TRBV19 to TRBJ2-7; tentative D call: TRBD1 (5 bases). The germline V gene encodes CDR1 LNHDA and CDR2 SQIVND (reference sequence). Trimming removed 2 bases at V and 3 bases at J, with 14 bases between. CDR3 length: 15 residues. As DNA, the CDR3 is TGTGCCAGTAGTATAAGCTCCCAGGGTGGCTACGAGCAGTACTTC. Its translation is CASSISSQGGYEQYF. Drawing the rest from reference TRBV19 and TRBJ2-7, the complete variable domain is DGGITQSPKYLFRKEGQNVTLSCEQNLNHDAMYWYRQDPGQGLRLIYYSQIVNDFQKGDIAEGYSVSREKKESFPLTVTSAQKNPTAFYLCASSISSQGGYEQYFGPGTRLTVT.

The V gene is TRBV6-1, the J gene TRBJ2-7; 7 bases fit TRBD2. The CDR3 extends over 13 amino acids. J was trimmed by 2 bases and V by 3 bases; bases with no gene match: 1. The germline CDR1 and CDR2 sequences are MNHNS and SASEGT. The CDR3, as DNA: TGTGCCAGCAGTGACCGGGGGGCCTACGAGCAGTACTTC. Protein product: CASSDRGAYEQYF.

Concerning this clone: Mismatch with germline at one junction end may stem from a read error. The chain links TRBV11-2 to TRBJ2-7; TRBD2 matches at 12 bases. The CDR3 consists of 12 residues. Germline-derived CDR1 and CDR2 are SGHAT and FQNNGV. The CDR3 DNA reads as TGTGCCAGCAGCCGACTAGCGGGAGAACCTCGCTTC. Translation gives CASSRLAGEPRF.

This clone was seen a few times. The rearrangement links TRBV7-8 to TRBJ2-3; D is undetermined. Trimming removed 2 bases from V and 2 bases from J, with 8 bases in between. The germline V gene encodes CDR1 SGHVS and CDR2 FQNEAQ. There are 14 residues in the CDR3. The DNA of the CDR3 is TGTGCCAGCAGCTTACGGCGGTTCACAGATACGCAGTATTTT. It specifies CASSLRRFTDTQYF. Full variable domain (missing parts from reference TRBV7-8 and TRBJ2-3): GAGVSQSPRYKVAKRGQDVALRCDPISGHVSLFWYQQALGQGPEFLTYFQNEAQLDKSGLPSDRFFAERPEGSVSTLKIQRTQQEDSAVYLCASSLRRFTDTQYFGPGTRLTVL.

V gene TRBV6-5 combines with J gene TRBJ1-4; 9 nucleotides agree with TRBD1. The CDR3 has 15 amino acids. J gave up 6 bases and V 5 bases, and 7 bases lay outside the gene matches. Germline CDR1 MNHEY, CDR2 SVGAGI. The CDR3 region is CASSPSRTGDEKLFF. The CDR3 nucleotides read TGTGCCAGCAGTCCCAGTCGGACAGGGGATGAAAAACTGTTTTTT.

CDR3 nucleotide sequence: TGTGCCAGCAGCTTAGAGCGTGGTATGCATGAGCAGTTCTTC. Encoded protein: CASSLERGMHEQFF. The gene calls are TRBV7-8 and TRBJ2-1; D gene ambiguous. The CDR3 contains 14 residues. Per germline, CDR1 SGHVS and CDR2 FQNEAQ. V shed 1 base and J shed 8 bases, with 12 bases lying between them.

The table lists this clone with a count of one. The chain carries TRBV9 and TRBJ1-5; 11 bases line up with TRBD1. This CDR3 comprises 15 residues. Trimming cost V 0 bases and J 7 bases; bases outside gene matches: 3. Germline assignment: CDR1 SGDLS and CDR2 YYNGEE. CDR3 region: CASSVGTGGSQPQHF. CDR3 in DNA: TGTGCCAGCAGCGTAGGGACAGGGGGCAGCCAGCCCCAGCATTTT. Variable domain in full (rest from reference TRBV9 and TRBJ1-5): DSGVTQTPKHLITATGQRVTLRCSPRSGDLSVYWYQQSLDQGLQFLIQYYNGEERAKGNILERFSAQQFPDLHSELNLSSLELGDSALYFCASSVGTGGSQPQHFGDGTRLSIL.

The chain recombines TRBV4-1 with TRBJ2-1; TRBD1 matches at 7 bases. J gave up 9 bases and V 5 bases, and 13 bases lay outside the gene matches. Germline-derived CDR1 and CDR2 are MGHRA and YSYEKL. The CDR3 is made up of 15 amino acids. The CDR3 region has the DNA TGCGCCAGCAGCAGACGACAGGGTAGCAGAGGTGAGCAGTTCTTC. Translating gives CASSRRQGSRGEQFF.

The gene calls are TRBV19 and TRBJ2-1; D not resolved. Germline assignment: CDR1 LNHDA and CDR2 SQIVND (reference sequence). Trimming removed 4 bases from V and 8 bases from J, with 27 bases in between. The CDR3 is made up of 18 amino acids. The CDR3 reads CASSNRPKASPSVDEQFF. CDR3 sequence (DNA): TGTGCCAGTAGTAACCGCCCAAAAGCGTCCCCCTCCGTCGATGAGCAGTTCTTC.

The V gene is TRBV30, the J gene TRBJ1-6, with TRBD1 matching over 11 bases. The V and J ends lost 0 bases and 15 bases, in that order; junction bases with no gene match: 13. CDR3 length: 16 amino acids. In germline, CDR1 is GTSNPN, CDR2 SVGIG (reference sequence). The CDR3 nucleotides are TGTGCCTGGAGTGTCTCCGGGACAGGGGGTGAGAGGGGCCTCCACTTT. Translating it yields CAWSVSGTGGERGLHF.

In DNA, the CDR3 is TGTGCCAGCAGCCAACAGGCGGGAGGGAGCTCCTACGAGCAGTACTTC. Translation gives CASSQQAGGSSYEQYF. The chain couples TRBV7-2 to TRBJ2-7; 9 positions agree with TRBD2. The CDR3 has 16 residues. In germline, CDR1 is SGHTA, CDR2 FQGNSA. The trim removed 5 bases at V and 0 bases at J, leaving 8 bases unmatched.

Written as DNA, the CDR3 is TGTGCCAGCAGCGTAGAGGGGGCTGGTGAAGGCTACACCTTC. Translating it yields CASSVEGAGEGYTF. This chain uses TRBV9 with TRBJ1-2; 7 nucleotides align to TRBD1. CDR3 length: 14 amino acids. The V and J ends lost 0 bases and 8 bases, in that order; junction bases with no gene match: 7. The V gene's germline CDR1 is SGDLS and CDR2 YYNGEE.

Only one count was recorded for this clone. The junction differs from germline at one of its ends, possibly a read error. V and J are TRBV7-9 and TRBJ2-1; the D gene is possibly TRBD2 (5 bases). CDR1 is SEHNR and CDR2 is FQNEAQ in the germline V gene (reference sequence). CDR3 size: 17 residues. CDR3 coding DNA: TGTTCCAGCAGCCCCCGTTACGGGGATAACTCCTACAATGAGCAGTTCTTC. Its translation: CSSSPRYGDNSYNEQFF.

CDR3 sequence (DNA): TGTGCCAGCAGTTCGGGACAGAAGAACACTGAAGCTTTCTTT. Its protein is CASSSGQKNTEAFF. The gene calls are TRBV5-4 and TRBJ1-1; 7 positions agree with TRBD1. Unmatched junction bases numbered 5, after V lost 5 bases and J lost 1 base. Germline CDR1 and CDR2: SGHNT and YYREEE (reference sequence). This CDR3 is 14 amino acids long.

In nucleotides, the CDR3 is TGCGCCAGCAGCTTGGGGGGGGTTGATCAGCCCCAGCATTTT. Translated: CASSLGGVDQPQHF. The chain links TRBV5-1 to TRBJ1-5, with D maybe TRBD1 (5 bases). Germline CDR1 is SGHRS and CDR2 is YFSETQ. With 0 bases removed from V and 5 bases from J, the gap between germline ends came to 9 bases. This CDR3 contains 14 residues.

The chain uses TRBV5-8 and TRBJ1-2; no clear D. The CDR3 totals 15 residues. The germline gives CDR1 SGHTS, CDR2 YDEGEE. Trimming cost V 2 bases and J 3 bases, with 14 bases left between them. CDR3 nucleotide sequence: TGTGCCAGCAGCTTCCGGGGAGGCAGCTACTATGGCTACACCTTC. It is translated as CASSFRGGSYYGYTF.